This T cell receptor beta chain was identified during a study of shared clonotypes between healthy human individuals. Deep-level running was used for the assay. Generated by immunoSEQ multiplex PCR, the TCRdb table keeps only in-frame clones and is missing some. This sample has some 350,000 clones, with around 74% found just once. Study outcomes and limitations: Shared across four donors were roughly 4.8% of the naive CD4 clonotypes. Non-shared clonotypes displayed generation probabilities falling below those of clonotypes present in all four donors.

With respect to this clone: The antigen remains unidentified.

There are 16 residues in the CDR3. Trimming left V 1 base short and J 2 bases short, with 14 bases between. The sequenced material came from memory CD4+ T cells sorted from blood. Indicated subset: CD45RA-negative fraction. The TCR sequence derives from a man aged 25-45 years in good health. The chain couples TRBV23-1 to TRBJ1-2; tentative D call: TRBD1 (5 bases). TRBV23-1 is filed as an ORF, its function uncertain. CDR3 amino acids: CASSQWSGAGNYGYTF. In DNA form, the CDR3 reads TGCGCCAGCAGTCAATGGTCCGGGGCGGGAAACTATGGCTACACCTTC.